This T cell receptor (beta chain) was documented in a study of cytomegalovirus exposure and HLA in healthy donors. With 60 Vbeta and 13 Jbeta primers, the PCR was carried out. Clones were sequenced by immunoSEQ multiplex PCR, and TCRdb holds only the in-frame ones, with some missing. The data show about 180,000 clones, 65% to 85% seen once. Each donor was nominally healthy when sampled (though unrecorded immune exposures were likely). The length of the CDR3 is 14 residues. Germline assignment: CDR1 LNHNV and CDR2 YYDKDF (reference sequence). With V trimmed by 6 bases and J by 8 bases, 12 bases remained unmatched.

The clonotype was recovered from a girl between 5 and 17 years old in good health and CMV-seropositive. The chain has TRBV15 and TRBJ1-2, with 7 positions matching TRBD1. What was sequenced was PBMCs. DNA for the CDR3: TGTGCCACCAGACCCTCACAGGGGTCACGAGGCTACACCTTC. Protein: CATRPSQGSRGYTF.